Given below is one T cell receptor (beta chain) in context. The table lists this clonotype with many counts. The antigen this receptor binds is unknown. The sample holds no much larger clone one base away, and base qualities are not on file. CDR1 and CDR2 (DFQATT, SNEGSKA) derive from the germline V gene (reference sequence). Trimming removed 6 bases from V and 4 bases from J, leaving 10 bases between the germline ends. The CDR3 holds 12 amino acids from the cysteine to the phenylalanine. Only CDR3 DNA is held: 36 bases, read in frame from base 1. In the ophthalmopathy patients, disease was moderately to severely active, with a Clinical Activity Score of 3 or more, a NOSPECS grade of 4 or more, and a duration of less than 3 months. Any patient with an uncontrolled infection, another autoimmune disease, pregnancy or lactation was excluded. Clinical symptoms, serum thyroxine and TRAb, thyroid ultrasound, and orbital computed tomography formed the basis for the diagnoses. PBMCs were separated from under 12 ml of fresh peripheral blood using Ficoll-Paque density gradient centrifugation. Trizol reagent was used to extract total RNA, and RNA quality was then checked on an Agilent 2100 Bioanalyzer.

TCR beta CDR3 regions were amplified from RNA transcripts. For the first round of RT-PCR on the TCR CDR3, the HTBI primer set was used together with the Qiagen OneStep RT-PCR kit. Libraries were constructed in a second round of multiplex PCR, after which size selection and purification were carried out. Sequencing of the libraries was done on an Illumina HiSeq2000 using paired-end 100 bp reads. The authors' pipeline ran thus. SOAPnuke was used to process the raw data, throwing out any read that contained adapters or uncalled bases, had a mean Phred below 15, or lacked an exact constant-primer or identifier match. High-quality paired reads were merged using COPE v1.2.5, and each unique nucleotide sequence was defined as a clonotype. Clonotypes were aligned to IMGT TRBV, TRBD and TRBJ reference segments using MiTCR v1.1. The analysis included only V-J combinations with a frequency above 0.0001, which together covered over 98% of the repertoires. The TCS score was defined as the ratio of F50 (clonal expansion) to E x V (chaos), calculated using BLOSUM62-based TCRdist between CDR3 peptides within each V-J. Welch's t-statistics and random forest reduced around 520 V-J features to roughly 13, which were used in a naive Bayes classifier (R e1071). The Morisita-Horn index was used to measure how similar the thyroid and blood repertoires were. The public reads were run again by TCRdb, first through fastp at Q25 and then through MiXCR, and only productive beta chains were kept. When rows share a CDR3 protein, they turn into one entry using the most common DNA and genes. These V and J calls rely on TCRdb rather than the paper's analysis. The sample profile shows tens of thousands of distinct CDR3 sequences; around half of them were found once. The biggest ten clones account for roughly 25% of the sample.

This sample was included in a study of T cells in Graves' hyperthyroidism and ophthalmopathy (dated by TCRdb to between 2018 and 2020). For context, the study as a whole: Peripheral blood samples were taken at initial diagnosis, before any treatment was given. Once sampling was done, hyperthyroidism patients were given methimazole at a starting dose of 30 mg daily, whereas ophthalmopathy patients were given high-dose intravenous methylprednisolone. In addition, the study compared T-cell repertoires in thyroid tissue and in blood from about six Graves' hyperthyroidism patients. The paper reports TCR Vbeta CDR3 sequencing of 130 to 150 peripheral blood samples: fewer than 50 ophthalmopathy, about 75 hyperthyroidism and around 17 progressor patients. The 100 or so discovery patients were randomly divided into training and test sets at a 7:3 ratio. To identify TCR V-J signatures that set the groups apart, the researchers used a discovery cohort of about a hundred patients, made up of roughly 45 with Graves' ophthalmopathy and some 55 with stable Graves' hyperthyroidism. An independent validation cohort of about 19 hyperthyroidism patients and 17 patients who later progressed to ophthalmopathy tested prospective prediction of ophthalmopathy. Broad study findings and their caveats: Sample size was not statistically predetermined, and blinding of investigators to group allocation was not performed. In validation, progression to ophthalmopathy was predicted by the model with 70.59% sensitivity and approximately 78% specificity, a median of approximately 6.5 months before onset. A 13 V-J signature model separated ophthalmopathy from stable hyperthyroidism, with about 90% sensitivity and roughly 82% specificity in cross-validation and 80%/75% in testing. Most expanded thyroid clonotypes (frequency above 0.001) were also detected in blood, suggesting blood repertoires may reflect thyroid immune responses.

The source is a woman aged 40 to 49 with Graves' ophthalmopathy. The chain is assembled from TRBV20-1 and TRBJ1-5, with the D gene call left open. The sequencing input was blood. CDR3 protein: CSAPGQNQPQHF. The sequenced DNA is TGCAGTGCCCCCGGGCAAAATCAGCCCCAGCATTTT.